This TCR beta chain derives from a study of cytomegalovirus exposure and HLA in healthy donors. The table lists this clone with a count of one. Repertoires were generated with immunoSEQ multiplex PCR, while TCRdb's copy carries only in-frame clones and drops some. The sample includes approximately 100,000 clones, roughly nine tenths of them seen just once. The sequence came from a man younger than 35 in good health and CMV-seropositive. The specimen sequenced was PBMCs.

The CDR3 bases are TGCGCCAGCAGCCAACCAAAAGCAGGACTAGCGGGAGTGGGCGAGCAGTACTTC. It codes for CASSQPKAGLAGVGEQYF. V usage is TRBV4-1 and J usage is TRBJ2-7; 13 nucleotides line up with TRBD2. Germline CDR1 MGHRA, CDR2 YSYEKL. The CDR3 spans 18 residues. With 2 bases clipped from V and 6 bases from J, the junction kept 13 bases outside the gene matches.